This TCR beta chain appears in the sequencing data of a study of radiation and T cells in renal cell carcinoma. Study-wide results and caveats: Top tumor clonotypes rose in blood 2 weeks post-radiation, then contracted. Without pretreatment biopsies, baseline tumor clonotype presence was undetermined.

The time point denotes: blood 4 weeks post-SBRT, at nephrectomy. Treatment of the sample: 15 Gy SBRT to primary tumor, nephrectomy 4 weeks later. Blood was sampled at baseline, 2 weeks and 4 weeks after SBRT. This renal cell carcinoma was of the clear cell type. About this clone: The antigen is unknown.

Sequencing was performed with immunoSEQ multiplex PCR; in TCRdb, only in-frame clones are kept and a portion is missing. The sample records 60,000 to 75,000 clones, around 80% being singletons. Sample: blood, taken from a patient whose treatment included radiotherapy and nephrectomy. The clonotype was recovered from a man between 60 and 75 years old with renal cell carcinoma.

The CDR3 sequence: CASRTAGGYTF. The CDR3 DNA reads as TGTGCCAGCAGAACTGCAGGTGGCTACACCTTC. The chain joins TRBV6-5 to TRBJ1-2; no firm D call. V lost 6 bases and J 7 bases, leaving 9 bases between the germline ends. Germline-derived CDR1 and CDR2 are MNHEY and SVGAGI. This CDR3 spans 11 amino acids.